The clone carrying this TCR beta chain has a single count. Antigen specificity is unknown. This sample was included in a study of PD-1 blockade in classical Hodgkin lymphoma. The CDR3 contains 12 residues. The germline V gene has CDR1 MNHNS and CDR2 SASEGT. Using immunoSEQ multiplex PCR, the repertoire was profiled, and TCRdb retains in-frame clones only, with some absent. Here the sample spans some 15,000 clones, 88% being singletons. Time point of the sample: cycle 4 day 1 (C4D1), after five to seven weeks of nivolumab. Every patient had relapsed following autologous stem cell transplantation, and cohorts differed in brentuximab vedotin exposure. The study purified CD4+ T cells from thawed PBMCs using magnetic negative selection. Reported best responses ranged across complete response, partial response or progressive disease. General study points: A significant rise in TCR diversity by C4D1 was seen for CD4+ but not CD8+ cells.

The material was CD4+ T cells from blood, obtained before the fourth cycle of nivolumab. The source of this sequence is a human donor with classical Hodgkin lymphoma. The chain recombines TRBV6-1 with TRBJ2-3; D is uncertain. The CDR3 region is CAVRSLTDTQYF. The DNA of the CDR3 is TGTGCTGTCCGATCCCTCACAGATACGCAGTATTTT.